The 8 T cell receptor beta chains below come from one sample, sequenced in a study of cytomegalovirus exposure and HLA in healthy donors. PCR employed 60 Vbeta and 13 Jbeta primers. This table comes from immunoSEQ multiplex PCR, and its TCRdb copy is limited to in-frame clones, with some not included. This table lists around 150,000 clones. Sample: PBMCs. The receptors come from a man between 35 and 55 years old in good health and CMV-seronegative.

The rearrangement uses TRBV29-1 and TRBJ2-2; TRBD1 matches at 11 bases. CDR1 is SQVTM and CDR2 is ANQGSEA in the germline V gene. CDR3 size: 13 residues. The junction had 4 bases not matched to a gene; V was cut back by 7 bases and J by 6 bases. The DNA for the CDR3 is TGCAGCGGTGGGACAGGGGGAGCCGGGGAGCTGTTTTTT. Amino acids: CSGGTGGAGELFF.

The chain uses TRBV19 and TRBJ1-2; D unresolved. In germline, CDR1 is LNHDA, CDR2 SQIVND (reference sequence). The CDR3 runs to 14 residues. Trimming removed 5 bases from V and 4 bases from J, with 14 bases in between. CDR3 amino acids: CASSLPSGAYGYTF. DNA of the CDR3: TGTGCCAGTAGTCTTCCATCAGGTGCCTATGGCTACACCTTC.

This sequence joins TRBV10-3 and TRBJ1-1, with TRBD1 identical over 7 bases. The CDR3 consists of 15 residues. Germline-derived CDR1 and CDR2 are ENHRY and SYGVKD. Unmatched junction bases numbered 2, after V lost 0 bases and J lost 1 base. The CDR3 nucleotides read TGTGCCATCAGTGAGTCAAGGACAGGGAACACTGAAGCTTTCTTT. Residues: CAISESRTGNTEAFF.

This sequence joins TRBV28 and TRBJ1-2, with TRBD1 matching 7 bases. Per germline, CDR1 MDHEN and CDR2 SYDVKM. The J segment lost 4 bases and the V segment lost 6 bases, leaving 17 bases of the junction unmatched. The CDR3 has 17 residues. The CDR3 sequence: CASSPEGATGVPYGYTF. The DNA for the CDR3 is TGTGCCAGCAGCCCTGAAGGGGCTACAGGGGTACCCTATGGCTACACCTTC.

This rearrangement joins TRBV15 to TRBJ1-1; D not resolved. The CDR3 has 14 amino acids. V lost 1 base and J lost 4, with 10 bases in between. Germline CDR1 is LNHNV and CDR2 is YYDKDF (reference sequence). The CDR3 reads CATSRVIGSTEAFF. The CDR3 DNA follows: TGTGCCACCAGCAGAGTAATAGGGAGCACTGAAGCTTTCTTT.

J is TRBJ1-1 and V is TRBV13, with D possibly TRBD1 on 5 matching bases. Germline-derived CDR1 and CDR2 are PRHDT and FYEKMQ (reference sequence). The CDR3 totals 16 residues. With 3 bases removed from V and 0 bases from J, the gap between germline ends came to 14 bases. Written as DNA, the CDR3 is TGTGCCAGCAGCTTCAGGATGGGGGGGTTGAACACTGAAGCTTTCTTT. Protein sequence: CASSFRMGGLNTEAFF. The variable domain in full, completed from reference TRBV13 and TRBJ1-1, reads AAGVIQSPRHLIKEKRETATLKCYPIPRHDTVYWYQQGPGQDPQFLISFYEKMQSDKGSIPDRFSAQQFSDYHSELNMSSLELGDSALYFCASSFRMGGLNTEAFFGQGTRLTVV.

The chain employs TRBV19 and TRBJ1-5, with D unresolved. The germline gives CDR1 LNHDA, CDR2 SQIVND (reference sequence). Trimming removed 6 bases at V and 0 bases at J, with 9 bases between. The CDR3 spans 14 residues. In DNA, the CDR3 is TGTGCCAGTAGGTATATGTATAGCAATCAGCCCCAGCATTTT. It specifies CASRYMYSNQPQHF.

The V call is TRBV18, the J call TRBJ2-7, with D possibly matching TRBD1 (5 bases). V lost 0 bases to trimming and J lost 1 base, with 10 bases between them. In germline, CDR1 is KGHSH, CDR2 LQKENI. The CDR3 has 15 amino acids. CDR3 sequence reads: CASSPPSRQSYEQYF. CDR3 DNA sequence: TGTGCCAGCTCACCACCGTCCCGACAGTCCTACGAGCAGTACTTC.